This T cell receptor (beta chain) stems from a study of cytomegalovirus exposure and HLA in healthy donors. Primers for the PCR totalled 60 Vbeta and 13 Jbeta. The table came from immunoSEQ multiplex PCR; TCRdb's copy has only in-frame clones and leaves some out. The data contain some 110,000 clones, around 80% of them singletons. Whole-study results and caveats: The study listed under 200 cytomegalovirus-associated TCR beta chains. The authors later linked a missense DCLRE1C variant to TCR beta V- and J-gene trimming.

This clone appeared a single time. Its antigen is not known. The CDR3 spans 14 residues. V shed 4 bases and J shed 3 bases, with 12 bases lying between them. Germline V gene lookup returns CDR1 LNHDA and CDR2 SQIVND (reference sequence). This sequence was found in a woman between 40 and 50 years old in good health and CMV-seronegative. Input material: PBMCs. The chain couples TRBV19 to TRBJ1-1, with D perhaps TRBD1 (6 bases). CDR3 in amino acids: CASSRGGGDTEAFF. DNA for the CDR3: TGTGCCAGTAGTAGGGGGGGCGGCGACACTGAAGCTTTCTTT.